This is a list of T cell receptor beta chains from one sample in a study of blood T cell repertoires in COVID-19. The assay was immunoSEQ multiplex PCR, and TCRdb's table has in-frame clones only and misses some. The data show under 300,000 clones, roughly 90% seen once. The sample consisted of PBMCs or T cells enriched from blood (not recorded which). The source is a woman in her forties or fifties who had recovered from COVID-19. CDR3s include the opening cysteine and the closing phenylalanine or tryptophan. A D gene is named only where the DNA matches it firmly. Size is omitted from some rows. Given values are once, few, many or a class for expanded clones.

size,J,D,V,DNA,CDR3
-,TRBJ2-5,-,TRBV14,TGTGCCAGCAGCCAGCAACGTCCCCAGCAAGAGACCCAGTACTTC,CASSQQRPQQETQYF
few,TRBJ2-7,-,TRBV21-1,TGTGCCAGCAGCGATCCGGCAGGTAACTACGAGCAGTACTTC,CASSDPAGNYEQYF
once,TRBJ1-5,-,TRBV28,TGTGCCAGCAGTTTTGGTCAGGGGCTCTATCAGCCCCAGCATTTT,CASSFGQGLYQPQHF
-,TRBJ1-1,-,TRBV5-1,TGCGCCAGCAGCTTGGCTTCGAACACTGAAGCTTTCTTT,CASSLASNTEAFF
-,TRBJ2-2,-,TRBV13,TGTGCCAGCAGCTTAACGGGTGCCCTACGATCGGACACCGGGGAGCTGTTTTTT,CASSLTGALRSDTGELFF
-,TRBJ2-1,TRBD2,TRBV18,TGTGCCAGCTCACCAGGCGGCGGCGGGAGCAATGAGCAGTTCTTC,CASSPGGGGSNEQFF
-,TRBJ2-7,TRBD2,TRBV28,TGTGCCAGCAGTCATAGCGGGAAAAGCTCCTACGAGCAGTACTTC,CASSHSGKSSYEQYF
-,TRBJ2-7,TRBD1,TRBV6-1,TGTGCCAGCAGTGAAGGGACAGGGAAGGGCTACGAGCAGTACTTC,CASSEGTGKGYEQYF
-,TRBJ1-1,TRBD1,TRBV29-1,TGCAGCGTTCCCCAGGGGGCGCCCCTGTGGAGCACTGAAGCTTTCTTT,CSVPQGAPLWSTEAFF
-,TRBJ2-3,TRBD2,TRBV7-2,TGTGCCAGCAGCGCAGTAGCGGGACTCACAGATACGCAGTATTTT,CASSAVAGLTDTQYF
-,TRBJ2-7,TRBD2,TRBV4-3,TGCGCCAGCAGCCGGAAAGCTGGACTAGCGGGAACATACGAGCAGTACTTC,CASSRKAGLAGTYEQYF
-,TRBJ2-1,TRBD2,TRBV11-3,TGTGCCAGCAGCTTAGGACCAGCGGGGTACAATGAGCAGTTCTTC,CASSLGPAGYNEQFF
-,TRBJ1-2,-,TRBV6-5,TGTGCCAGCAGTTACTCGTTAGGGGCCGGGAACTATGGCTACACCTTC,CASSYSLGAGNYGYTF
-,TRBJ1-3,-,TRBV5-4,TGTGCCAGCAGCTTAGACATGTCCTCCTCTGGAAACACCATATATTTT,CASSLDMSSSGNTIYF
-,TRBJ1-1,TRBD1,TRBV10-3,TGTGCCATCAGAGCCCAGGACAGGTCAAACACTGAAGCTTTCTTT,CAIRAQDRSNTEAFF
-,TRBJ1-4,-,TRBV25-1,TGTGCCAGCAGTGAATCTGACAGGCCGAATGAAAAACTGTTTTTT,CASSESDRPNEKLFF
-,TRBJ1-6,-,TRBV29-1,TGCAGCGTCTCAGGAGGCGAGGAAAATTCACCCCTCCACTTT,CSVSGGEENSPLHF